The 32 T cell receptor beta chains in this list originate from one sample, sequenced in a study of T cells in Graves' hyperthyroidism and ophthalmopathy. What was amplified from RNA transcripts were TCR beta CDR3 regions. The study used the HTBI primer set for a first-round RT-PCR of the TCR CDR3. TCRdb reanalysed the multiplex PCR reads using MiXCR and keeps one entry per CDR3 protein. The sample has about 640,000 distinct CDR3 sequences, around 21% seen once. The sample taken for sequencing was blood. Receptors were obtained from a man in his thirties or forties with Graves' ophthalmopathy.

At least ten counts were recorded for this clonotype. This chain joins TRBV20-1 and TRBJ2-2; possibly TRBD1 or TRBD2 for D (5 bases each). The CDR3 runs to 12 residues. From germline, CDR1 is DFQATT and CDR2 SNEGSKA (reference sequence). With 7 bases removed from V and 3 bases from J, the gap between germline ends came to 9 bases. Here the CDR3 reads CSVQGHTGELFF. In nucleotides, the CDR3 is TGCAGTGTTCAGGGACACACCGGGGAGCTGTTTTTT.

This clonotype has just a few counts. This chain links TRBV28 with TRBJ2-5; D unresolved. CDR1 and CDR2 from the germline V gene are MDHEN and SYDVKM. Trimming removed 6 bases at V and 3 bases at J, with 17 bases between. The CDR3 spans 15 residues. This CDR3 is CASSPRWVIEETQYF. CDR3 in DNA: TGTGCCAGCAGCCCCAGATGGGTGATAGAAGAGACCCAGTACTTC. Looking up the rest from reference TRBV28 and TRBJ2-5 gives the full variable domain: DVKVTQSSRYLVKRTGEKVFLECVQDMDHENMFWYRQDPGLGLRLIYFSYDVKMKEKGDIPEGYSVSREKKERFSLILESASTNQTSMYLCASSPRWVIEETQYFGPGTRLLVL.

Regarding this clonotype: An end of the junction does not agree with germline; a read error may underlie this. V gene TRBV20-1 combines with J gene TRBJ2-3; the D gene is possibly TRBD1 (5 bases). This CDR3 contains 13 residues. Per the germline V gene, CDR1 is DFQATT and CDR2 is SNEGSKA (reference sequence). The chain's CDR3 is CSAEDTSTNTQYF. The CDR3 nucleotides are TGCAGTGCTGAGGACACGAGCACAAATACGCAGTATTTT.

This clonotype turned up a few times. The J gene is TRBJ2-2, the V gene TRBV9; no definite D call. Germline V gene data show CDR1 as SGDLS and CDR2 as YYNGEE. Trimming took off 1 base at V and 6 bases at J, with 4 bases between the two ends. CDR3 length equals 12 residues. For the CDR3, the DNA is TGTGCCAGCAGCGTACTTCCCGGGGAGCTGTTTTTT. This translates into CASSVLPGELFF.

This clonotype occurred a few times. This chain connects TRBV28 to TRBJ2-3; 8 nucleotides line up with TRBD2. J gave up 3 bases and V 3 bases, and 5 bases lay outside the gene matches. Looked up from germline, CDR1 is MDHEN and CDR2 is SYDVKM. CDR3 size: 15 residues. Here the CDR3 reads CASSFPGGPTDTQYF. The DNA of the CDR3 is TGTGCCAGCAGTTTTCCGGGAGGGCCGACAGATACGCAGTATTTT.

In this sample, this clonotype turned up many times. The rearrangement joins TRBV13 to TRBJ1-1; the D is unclear. Germline loops: CDR1 PRHDT, CDR2 FYEKMQ (reference sequence). The CDR3 length is 12 residues. Trimming cost V 5 bases and J 6 bases, with 10 bases left between them. CDR3 protein: CASSPGGAEAFF. The DNA of the CDR3 is TGTGCCAGCAGCCCGGGTGGGGCTGAAGCTTTCTTT. The whole variable domain, remainder taken from reference TRBV13 and TRBJ1-1, is AAGVIQSPRHLIKEKRETATLKCYPIPRHDTVYWYQQGPGQDPQFLISFYEKMQSDKGSIPDRFSAQQFSDYHSELNMSSLELGDSALYFCASSPGGAEAFFGQGTRLTVV.

The J gene is TRBJ1-1, the V gene TRBV5-1, with TRBD1 as a possible D gene (6 bases). This CDR3 is built from 15 residues. Germline loops: CDR1 SGHRS, CDR2 YFSETQ. Trimming took off 1 base at V and 1 base at J, with 11 bases between the two ends. CDR3 in DNA: TGCGCCAGCAGCTTGTCCGGACAGCCGAACACTGAAGCTTTCTTT. This codes for CASSLSGQPNTEAFF.

This clonotype was counted between two and nine times. The V gene is TRBV28, the J gene TRBJ2-7; 8 nucleotides line up with TRBD2. Germline values: CDR1 MDHEN, CDR2 SYDVKM. CDR3 length: 15 amino acids. The ends lost 4 bases at V and 2 bases at J; junction bases unmatched: 7. CDR3 sequence (DNA): TGTGCCAGCAGTTCCCAAGCGGGGGCGGCCTACGAGCAGTACTTC. It is translated as CASSSQAGAAYEQYF.

This clonotype has just a few counts. The V call is TRBV28, the J call TRBJ2-3, with D perhaps being TRBD1 or TRBD2 (5 bases each). The CDR3 is 18 amino acids. V was clipped by 4 bases and J by 0 bases, with 20 bases between them. CDR1 is MDHEN and CDR2 is SYDVKM in the germline V gene. The DNA of the CDR3 is TGTGCCAGCAGTTCCCCCGGGGCGCCTGCGACTAGCACAGATACGCAGTATTTT. This sequence encodes CASSSPGAPATSTDTQYF.

This clonotype was seen only a few times. V usage is TRBV9 and J usage is TRBJ1-2; D ambiguous. The CDR3 totals 14 residues. Germline V lookup: CDR1 SGDLS, CDR2 YYNGEE. V was clipped by 0 bases and J by 2 bases, with 8 bases between them. As DNA, the CDR3 is TGTGCCAGCAGCGTAGAGGCGGGGAACTATGGCTACACCTTC. As protein: CASSVEAGNYGYTF.

This clonotype was seen a handful of times. This chain uses TRBV6-1 with TRBJ2-5; D may be TRBD1 or TRBD2 (5 bases each). The CDR3 consists of 13 residues. Germline V gives CDR1 MNHNS, CDR2 SASEGT. Trimming pared 5 bases from V and 7 bases from J, leaving 14 bases between. The CDR3 nucleotides read TGTGCCAGCAGTAGGACATACGAGGGGACCCAGTACTTC. It encodes CASSRTYEGTQYF.

This clonotype was detected ten times or more. The chain couples TRBV5-1 to TRBJ2-3; 12 bases map to TRBD2. V was clipped by 4 bases and J by 0 bases; unmatched bases: 6. Germline CDR1 is SGHRS and CDR2 is YFSETQ. The CDR3 spans 17 residues. The CDR3 DNA follows: TGCGCCAGCAGCCCCAGGACTAGCGGGGCTAGCACAGATACGCAGTATTTT. Translation gives CASSPRTSGASTDTQYF.

The chain combines TRBV20-1 with TRBJ2-3; TRBD2 agrees at 8 bases. CDR3 length equals 15 residues. Per germline, CDR1 DFQATT and CDR2 SNEGSKA (reference sequence). V dropped 1 base and J dropped 5; count of bases not matched to a gene: 8. CDR3 nucleotide sequence: TGCAGTGCTAGAGTGGGCGGGAGGCCCGGAGATACGCAGTATTTT. Encoded protein: CSARVGGRPGDTQYF.

This clonotype has ten or more counts. The chain is built from TRBV5-1 and TRBJ1-2; D not certain. The CDR3 totals 14 residues. V lost 1 base and J lost 4, with 11 bases in between. From germline, CDR1 is SGHRS and CDR2 YFSETQ. CDR3 bases: TGCGCCAGCAGCTTGACAGCGCCGAGCTATGGCTACACCTTC. This codes for CASSLTAPSYGYTF.

The chain employs TRBV6-5 and TRBJ2-2, with D tentatively TRBD1 (5 bases). Deletions cut 4 bases from V and 8 bases from J, with 8 bases between. Germline assignment: CDR1 MNHEY and CDR2 SVGAGI. This CDR3 comprises 12 residues. CDR3 DNA: TGTGCCAGCAGTTCGTACAGGGGGGAGCTGTTTTTT. It yields the protein CASSSYRGELFF.

This rearrangement joins TRBV18 to TRBJ2-1, with D hard to call. Germline CDR1 and CDR2: KGHSH and LQKENI. The CDR3 extends over 13 amino acids. V lost 3 bases, J lost 9 bases, and 12 bases lay in between. The CDR3 spells CASSPGPSSEQFF. The CDR3 DNA follows: TGTGCCAGCTCACCGGGCCCGTCTAGTGAGCAGTTCTTC.

The DNA of the CDR3 is TGTGCCATCAGGAGGACAGGGGATAGCAATCAGCCCCAGCATTTT. This gives the protein CAIRRTGDSNQPQHF. The chain carries TRBV10-3 and TRBJ1-5; TRBD1 aligns across 9 bases. Unmatched junction bases numbered 3, after V lost 6 bases and J lost 0 bases. Germline V gene data show CDR1 as ENHRY and CDR2 as SYGVKD. The CDR3 length is 15 residues.

The table lists this clonotype with a few counts. The chain combines TRBV14 with TRBJ2-3; weak D call: TRBD2 (5 bases). V shed 5 bases and J shed 0 bases, with 9 bases lying between them. Germline lookup yields CDR1 SGHDN and CDR2 FVKESK. CDR3 length: 14 amino acids. CDR3 nucleotide sequence: TGTGCCAGCAGCGCACTAGGAAGCACAGATACGCAGTATTTT. Its translation is CASSALGSTDTQYF. Complete variable domain (other parts from reference TRBV14 and TRBJ2-3): EAGVTQFPSHSVIEKGQTVTLRCDPISGHDNLYWYRRVMGKEIKFLLHFVKESKQDESGMPNNRFLAERTGGTYSTLKVQPAELEDSGVYFCASSALGSTDTQYFGPGTRLTVL.

At least ten counts were recorded for this clonotype. The V gene is TRBV7-8, the J gene TRBJ2-7; 9 bases line up with TRBD1. V shed 5 bases and J 0 bases; nucleotides not matched to a gene: 5. Germline V gives CDR1 SGHVS, CDR2 FQNEAQ. The CDR3 contains 15 residues. CDR3 coding DNA: TGTGCCAGCAGCCCCACAGGGGGCCGCTCCTACGAGCAGTACTTC. Translating gives CASSPTGGRSYEQYF.

The rearrangement joins TRBV11-3 to TRBJ2-3, with 8 bases matching TRBD1. This CDR3 has 18 residues. The germline V gene encodes CDR1 SGHNT and CDR2 YENEEA. Unmatched junction bases numbered 13, after V lost 5 bases and J lost 0 bases. Here the CDR3 reads CASSPWTGSVQSTDTQYF. The CDR3 DNA sequence: TGTGCCAGCAGCCCATGGACAGGGTCGGTGCAAAGCACAGATACGCAGTATTTT.

The V and J genes are TRBV20-1 and TRBJ2-7; the D is unclear. Germline CDR1 DFQATT, CDR2 SNEGSKA (reference sequence). With 5 bases removed from V and 3 bases from J, the gap between germline ends came to 8 bases. There are 11 residues in the CDR3. The CDR3 nucleotides are TGCAGTGCTGCTCTAAACTACGAGCAGTACTTC. It yields the protein CSAALNYEQYF.

A few counts support this clonotype. V is TRBV19 and J is TRBJ1-2; 8 positions match TRBD1. Germline V CDR1 and CDR2: LNHDA, SQIVND (reference sequence). The CDR3 runs to 14 residues. The ends lost 6 bases at V and 7 bases at J; junction bases unmatched: 10. CDR3 bases: TGTGCCAGTAGCCGCCGACAGGGGACGGGTGGCTACACCTTC. This encodes CASSRRQGTGGYTF.

This clonotype showed up many times. The V gene is TRBV7-9, the J gene TRBJ2-7; TRBD2 is a possible D gene (6 bases). There are 15 residues in the CDR3. The germline V gene has CDR1 SEHNR and CDR2 FQNEAQ (reference sequence). The V end lost 4 bases, the J end lost 0 bases, and 13 bases lay between the germline ends. The CDR3 sequence: CASSSDYPSSYEQYF. The DNA for the CDR3 is TGTGCCAGCAGCTCGGACTACCCGAGCTCCTACGAGCAGTACTTC.

This clonotype was counted a few times. The chain joins TRBV28 to TRBJ1-4; TRBD1 is a possible D gene (6 bases). Germline lookup yields CDR1 MDHEN and CDR2 SYDVKM. V was cut by 5 bases and J by 5 bases, with 18 bases left in between. CDR3 length: 16 amino acids. The CDR3 is CASSLSRGGANEKLFF. CDR3 coding DNA: TGTGCCAGCAGTCTTTCCCGGGGGGGGGCGAATGAAAAACTGTTTTTT. Filled out from reference TRBV28 and TRBJ1-4, the complete variable domain reads DVKVTQSSRYLVKRTGEKVFLECVQDMDHENMFWYRQDPGLGLRLIYFSYDVKMKEKGDIPEGYSVSREKKERFSLILESASTNQTSMYLCASSLSRGGANEKLFFGSGTQLSVL.

The CDR3 coding sequence is TGTGCCAGTAGTACAGGAACTAGTCCCAAAAACATTCAGTACTTC. Its protein product is CASSTGTSPKNIQYF. The chain uses TRBV19 and TRBJ2-4, with TRBD2 as a possible D gene (5 bases). V shed 4 bases and J shed 2 bases, with 12 bases lying between them. CDR3 length equals 15 residues. Germline V gives CDR1 LNHDA, CDR2 SQIVND (reference sequence).

The sample holds many counts of this clonotype. The chain recombines TRBV7-2 with TRBJ1-5; 8 bases map to TRBD1. The V segment lost 3 bases and the J segment 5 bases; nucleotides outside the gene matches: 6. The germline V gene has CDR1 SGHTA and CDR2 FQGNSA. The CDR3 contains 15 residues. In nucleotides, the CDR3 is TGTGCCAGCAGCTTTGGCAGGGGGCGGGATCAGCCCCAGCATTTT. It encodes CASSFGRGRDQPQHF.

This chain connects TRBV3-1 to TRBJ1-4; D might be TRBD1 (6 bases). CDR3 length: 15 residues. V gave up 5 bases and J gave up 6 bases, with 16 bases separating them. Germline values: CDR1 LGHDT, CDR2 YNNKEL (reference sequence). CDR3 amino acids: CASSAERGAYEKLFF. CDR3 DNA: TGTGCCAGCAGCGCTGAAAGGGGGGCCTATGAAAAACTGTTTTTT.

This rearrangement joins TRBV19 to TRBJ1-2; 8 bases are a match to TRBD1. The germline V gene encodes CDR1 LNHDA and CDR2 SQIVND (reference sequence). The V gene end was trimmed by 7 bases and the J gene end by 4 bases; junction bases not matched to a gene: 17. The CDR3 extends over 17 amino acids. CDR3 nucleotide sequence: TGTGCCAGTACCGAGGGCGGTACCAGGGGGCTCGGCTATGGCTACACCTTC. Amino acid sequence: CASTEGGTRGLGYGYTF.

This clonotype was seen repeatedly, ten times or more. This rearrangement joins TRBV7-6 to TRBJ2-7, with TRBD2 matching 8 bases. CDR3 length: 15 amino acids. CDR1 SGHVS and CDR2 FNYEAQ come from the germline V gene. V shed 6 bases, J shed 1 base, and the junction held 8 bases outside the gene matches. This chain's CDR3 is CASSPASGHSYEQYF. As DNA, the CDR3 is TGTGCCAGCAGTCCCGCTAGCGGGCATTCCTACGAGCAGTACTTC.

This clonotype was observed a few times. The rearrangement uses TRBV7-8 and TRBJ2-7, with D possibly TRBD1 on 5 matching bases. This CDR3 has 14 amino acids. Trimming removed 6 bases from V and 2 bases from J, with 14 bases in between. Germline V gene lookup returns CDR1 SGHVS and CDR2 FQNEAQ. The CDR3 bases are TGTGCCAGCAGGAACCGACAGAGACCCTACGAGCAGTACTTC. Translated, it gives CASRNRQRPYEQYF.

This clonotype has only a few counts. The chain has TRBV2 and TRBJ2-5, with 10 bases fitting TRBD1. This CDR3 contains 15 residues. Germline lookup yields CDR1 SNHLY and CDR2 FYNNEI. The junction had 8 bases not matched to a gene; V was cut back by 7 bases and J by 3 bases. CDR3 in amino acids: CASTGQGVMKETQYF. The CDR3 DNA follows: TGTGCCAGCACAGGACAGGGGGTAATGAAAGAGACCCAGTACTTC.

This clonotype appeared a few times. The CDR3 here is CASSPRVGAGETQYF. CDR3 DNA sequence: TGTGCCAGCAGTCCTCGTGTGGGGGCGGGGGAGACCCAGTACTTC. The rearrangement uses TRBV6-1 and TRBJ2-5, with D possibly called TRBD1 or TRBD2 (6 bases each). CDR1 is MNHNS, CDR2 SASEGT, per germline. The CDR3 spans 15 residues. V was trimmed by 5 bases and J by 5 bases, leaving 18 bases between them.